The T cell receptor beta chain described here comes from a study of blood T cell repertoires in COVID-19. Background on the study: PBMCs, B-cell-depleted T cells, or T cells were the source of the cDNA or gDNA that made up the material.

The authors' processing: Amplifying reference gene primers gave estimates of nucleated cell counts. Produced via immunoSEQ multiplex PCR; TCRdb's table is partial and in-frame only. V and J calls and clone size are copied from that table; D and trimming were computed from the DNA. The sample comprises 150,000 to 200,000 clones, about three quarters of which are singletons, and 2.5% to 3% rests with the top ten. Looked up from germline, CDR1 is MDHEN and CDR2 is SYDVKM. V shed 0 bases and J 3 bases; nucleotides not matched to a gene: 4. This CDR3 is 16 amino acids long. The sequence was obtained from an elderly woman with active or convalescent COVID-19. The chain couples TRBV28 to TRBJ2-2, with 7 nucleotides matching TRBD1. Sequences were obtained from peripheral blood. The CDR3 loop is CASSLWRGQDTGELFF. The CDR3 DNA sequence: TGTGCCAGCAGTTTATGGAGGGGGCAGGACACCGGGGAGCTGTTTTTT.